This T cell receptor (beta chain) emerged from a study of blood T cell repertoires in COVID-19. Study background: PBMCs, B-cell-depleted T cells, or T cells provided the cDNA or gDNA that made up the material.

With 1 base removed from V and 4 bases from J, the gap between germline ends came to 10 bases. This CDR3 contains 15 residues. Per germline, CDR1 LNHNV and CDR2 YYDKDF (reference sequence). This table comes from immunoSEQ multiplex PCR, and its TCRdb copy is limited to in-frame clones, with some not included. The sample carries around 130,000 clones, 80% to 90% recorded once. Sequencing used peripheral blood. The V call is TRBV15, the J call TRBJ1-4; a weak D match, TRBD1 (5 bases). The source is a man aged 65 to 79 with active or convalescent COVID-19. CDR3 bases: TGTGCCACCAGCAGAGGGGGCAGTGTTAATGAAAAACTGTTTTTT. It codes for CATSRGGSVNEKLFF.